This TCR beta chain is drawn from a study of regulatory T cells in long-lasting Graves disease. Germline CDR1 and CDR2: LGHNA and YNFKEQ. CDR3 length equals 13 residues. The V end was cut by 0 bases, the J end by 7 bases, with 10 bases between. Time point meaning: newly diagnosed GD, antithyroid drugs for less than 3 months. PBMC RNA served as the TCR library source. Findings and caveats of the study: Favoring TRBV28, TRBJ1-2 and TRBJ2-5 was a feature seen in persistent disease.

In this sample, this clonotype turned up many times. Its antigen remains unknown. The authors built TCR beta libraries using iRepertoire HTBI primers and Arm-PCR of CDR3 regions. Study processing details: Segment identification across samples yielded 55 to 65 TRBV and about 13 TRBJ segments. Via MiXCR, TCRdb re-called the multiplex PCR reads, giving one row per CDR3 protein. In this record, the V and J calls reflect TCRdb's handling and not the investigators' own analysis. The data hold over 200,000 distinct CDR3 sequences, with around 19% observed a single time. The receptor's source is a female donor with Graves disease. The rearrangement joins TRBV4-2 to TRBJ2-7; no definite D call. This specimen consisted of peripheral blood mononuclear cells (PBMCs), obtained at new diagnosis, from a patient treated with antithyroid drugs. CDR3 nucleotide sequence: TGTGCCAGCAGCCAAGACAAGTGGTTAGAGCAGTACTTC. Translation gives CASSQDKWLEQYF.